This T cell receptor beta chain was sequenced during a study of T cell responses to AZD1222 COVID-19 vaccine. Study-level results: Spike-specific TCR breadth and depth both grew after two AZD1222 doses. Repertoire sampling happened only post peak T cell response. The donors showed a predominance of white British ancestry and of females, with possible underestimation of clonal diversity.

The assay was immunoSEQ multiplex PCR, and TCRdb's table has in-frame clones only and misses some. This sample carries about 72,000 clones, roughly 85% of them seen once, and the ten largest clones take about 2.5%. As to this clone: The antigen is undetermined.

Trimming removed 1 base at V and 4 bases at J, with 11 bases between. Germline-derived CDR1 and CDR2 are KGHSH and LQKENI. This CDR3 has 15 amino acids. The TCR was taken from an adult in good health. The chain uses TRBV18 and TRBJ1-3, with no clear D. This material consisted of peripheral blood, taken on day 0 of AZD1222 vaccination. CDR3 residues: CASSPLGVDGNTIYF. CDR3 coding DNA: TGTGCCAGCTCACCACTTGGAGTGGACGGAAACACCATATATTTT.